The clone carrying this TCR beta chain was counted only a few times. Its antigen is still unknown. These data originate in a study of T cells in Graves' hyperthyroidism and ophthalmopathy. Across the whole study: Peripheral blood was secured at the point of initial diagnosis, before any treatment.

Study-wide findings and caveats: Blood also showed most of the thyroid clonotypes that were expanded above 0.001. Ophthalmopathy could be told apart from stable hyperthyroidism with a 13 V-J model.

Individuals with ophthalmopathy presented a Clinical Activity Score of at least 3, a NOSPECS grade of at least 4 and a duration under 3 months. The CDR3 runs 13 residues. Deletions cut 4 bases from V and 9 bases from J, with 14 bases between. CDR1 and CDR2 (germline): SGHRS, YFSETQ. Using RNA transcripts as the source, TCR beta CDR3 regions were amplified. During a first-round RT-PCR of the TCR CDR3, the HTBI primer set was used. MiXCR, run by TCRdb on the multiplex PCR reads, gives a single entry per CDR3 protein. The data hold roughly 500,000 distinct CDR3 sequences, with around a fifth observed a single time.

The specimen sequenced was blood. This receptor was obtained from a woman in her 70s with Graves' ophthalmopathy. V and J are TRBV5-1 and TRBJ2-4, with a tentative D call TRBD1 (6 bases). CDR3 DNA: TGCGCCAGCAGCCTAGGACAGAGGGGCATTCAGTACTTC. This encodes CASSLGQRGIQYF.